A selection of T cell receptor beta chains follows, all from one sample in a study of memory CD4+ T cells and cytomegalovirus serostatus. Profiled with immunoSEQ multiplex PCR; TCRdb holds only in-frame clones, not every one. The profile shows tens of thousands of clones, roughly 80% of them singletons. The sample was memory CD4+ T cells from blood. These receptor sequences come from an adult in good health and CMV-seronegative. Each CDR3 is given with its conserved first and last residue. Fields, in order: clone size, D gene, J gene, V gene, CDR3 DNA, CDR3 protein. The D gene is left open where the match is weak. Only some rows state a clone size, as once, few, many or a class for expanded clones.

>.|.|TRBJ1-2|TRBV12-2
TGTGCAAGTCGCTTAACACCCGGGACACCCGAACCGGTTACTAACTATGGCTACACCTTC
CASRLTPGTPEPVTNYGYTF
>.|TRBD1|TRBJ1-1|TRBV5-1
TGCGCCAGCAGCTTACAGGGGGTCGGGGACACTGAAGCTTTCTTT
CASSLQGVGDTEAFF
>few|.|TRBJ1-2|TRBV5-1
TGCGCCAGCAGCTTGGCCGGGGGGCGCAGCTATGGCTACACCTTC
CASSLAGGRSYGYTF
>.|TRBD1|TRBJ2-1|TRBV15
TGTGCCACCAGCAGAGATATCATGTTCGGGACAGGATTAAATGAGCAGTTCTTC
CATSRDIMFGTGLNEQFF
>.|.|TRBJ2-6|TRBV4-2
TGTGCCAGCAGCCCAACCTGGGTGGCGGGGATACCCTCTGGGGCCAACGTCCTGACTTTC
CASSPTWVAGIPSGANVLTF
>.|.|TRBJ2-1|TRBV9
TGTGCCAGCAGCGGGGCCCCGGGACCAGGGAATGAGCAGTTCTTC
CASSGAPGPGNEQFF
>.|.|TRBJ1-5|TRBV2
TGTGCCAGCAGTGAAAATGTGGGGGGGCTCTTCAATCAGCCCCAGCATTTT
CASSENVGGLFNQPQHF
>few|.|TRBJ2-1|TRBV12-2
TGTGCAAGTCGCTTTATCGTTGAGCAGTTCTTC
CASRFIVEQFF
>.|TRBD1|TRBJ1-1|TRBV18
TGTGCCAGCTCACCAGCCTGGGACAGGGGGCTCACTGAAGCTTTCTTT
CASSPAWDRGLTEAFF
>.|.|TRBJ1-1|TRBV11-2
TGTGCCAGCAGCTTTCGTCCCGAAGAAGCTTTCTTT
CASSFRPEEAFF
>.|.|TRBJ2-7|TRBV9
TGTGCCAGCAGCGTAACGCAGACCCCCTACGAGCAGTACTTC
CASSVTQTPYEQYF
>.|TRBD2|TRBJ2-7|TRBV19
TGTGCCAGTAGTTTGACTAGCGGGAGCCCCTACGAGCAGTACTTC
CASSLTSGSPYEQYF
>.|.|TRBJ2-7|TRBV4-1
TGCGCCAGCAGCCAAGCCGCAACAGAAACCTACGAGCAGTACTTC
CASSQAATETYEQYF
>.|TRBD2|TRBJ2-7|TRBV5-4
TGTGCCAGCAGCTTGGATGGACTAGCGGGCGCTCTGTACGAGCAGTACTTC
CASSLDGLAGALYEQYF
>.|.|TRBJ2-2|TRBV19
TGTGCCAGTAGTATAGGGCTTCGCGGGGAGCTGTTTTTT
CASSIGLRGELFF
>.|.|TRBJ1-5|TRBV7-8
TGTGCCAGCAGCACACAGGGAAATCAGCCCCAGCATTTT
CASSTQGNQPQHF